This T cell receptor beta chain was identified during a study of cytomegalovirus exposure and HLA in healthy donors. Overall study findings and caveats: Under in vitro conditions, a few CMV-associated chains were confirmed as specific for CMV antigens.

The germline V gene has CDR1 LGHNT and CDR2 FRNRAP. V shed 1 base and J shed 4 bases, with 10 bases lying between them. The CDR3 sequence is 14 residues long. Worth noting for this clone: The antigen remains undetermined.

Data came from immunoSEQ multiplex PCR; TCRdb stores just in-frame clones and leaves some out. The table shows 150,000 to 200,000 clones, with roughly 89% occurring only once. Sequencing input: PBMCs. V gene TRBV12-5 combines with J gene TRBJ1-2; D is undetermined. This clonotype originated in a woman aged 18-35 years in good health and CMV-seropositive. The CDR3 sequence: CASGLDQSGYGYTF. The CDR3 DNA reads TGTGCTAGTGGTTTGGATCAGTCGGGCTATGGCTACACCTTC.